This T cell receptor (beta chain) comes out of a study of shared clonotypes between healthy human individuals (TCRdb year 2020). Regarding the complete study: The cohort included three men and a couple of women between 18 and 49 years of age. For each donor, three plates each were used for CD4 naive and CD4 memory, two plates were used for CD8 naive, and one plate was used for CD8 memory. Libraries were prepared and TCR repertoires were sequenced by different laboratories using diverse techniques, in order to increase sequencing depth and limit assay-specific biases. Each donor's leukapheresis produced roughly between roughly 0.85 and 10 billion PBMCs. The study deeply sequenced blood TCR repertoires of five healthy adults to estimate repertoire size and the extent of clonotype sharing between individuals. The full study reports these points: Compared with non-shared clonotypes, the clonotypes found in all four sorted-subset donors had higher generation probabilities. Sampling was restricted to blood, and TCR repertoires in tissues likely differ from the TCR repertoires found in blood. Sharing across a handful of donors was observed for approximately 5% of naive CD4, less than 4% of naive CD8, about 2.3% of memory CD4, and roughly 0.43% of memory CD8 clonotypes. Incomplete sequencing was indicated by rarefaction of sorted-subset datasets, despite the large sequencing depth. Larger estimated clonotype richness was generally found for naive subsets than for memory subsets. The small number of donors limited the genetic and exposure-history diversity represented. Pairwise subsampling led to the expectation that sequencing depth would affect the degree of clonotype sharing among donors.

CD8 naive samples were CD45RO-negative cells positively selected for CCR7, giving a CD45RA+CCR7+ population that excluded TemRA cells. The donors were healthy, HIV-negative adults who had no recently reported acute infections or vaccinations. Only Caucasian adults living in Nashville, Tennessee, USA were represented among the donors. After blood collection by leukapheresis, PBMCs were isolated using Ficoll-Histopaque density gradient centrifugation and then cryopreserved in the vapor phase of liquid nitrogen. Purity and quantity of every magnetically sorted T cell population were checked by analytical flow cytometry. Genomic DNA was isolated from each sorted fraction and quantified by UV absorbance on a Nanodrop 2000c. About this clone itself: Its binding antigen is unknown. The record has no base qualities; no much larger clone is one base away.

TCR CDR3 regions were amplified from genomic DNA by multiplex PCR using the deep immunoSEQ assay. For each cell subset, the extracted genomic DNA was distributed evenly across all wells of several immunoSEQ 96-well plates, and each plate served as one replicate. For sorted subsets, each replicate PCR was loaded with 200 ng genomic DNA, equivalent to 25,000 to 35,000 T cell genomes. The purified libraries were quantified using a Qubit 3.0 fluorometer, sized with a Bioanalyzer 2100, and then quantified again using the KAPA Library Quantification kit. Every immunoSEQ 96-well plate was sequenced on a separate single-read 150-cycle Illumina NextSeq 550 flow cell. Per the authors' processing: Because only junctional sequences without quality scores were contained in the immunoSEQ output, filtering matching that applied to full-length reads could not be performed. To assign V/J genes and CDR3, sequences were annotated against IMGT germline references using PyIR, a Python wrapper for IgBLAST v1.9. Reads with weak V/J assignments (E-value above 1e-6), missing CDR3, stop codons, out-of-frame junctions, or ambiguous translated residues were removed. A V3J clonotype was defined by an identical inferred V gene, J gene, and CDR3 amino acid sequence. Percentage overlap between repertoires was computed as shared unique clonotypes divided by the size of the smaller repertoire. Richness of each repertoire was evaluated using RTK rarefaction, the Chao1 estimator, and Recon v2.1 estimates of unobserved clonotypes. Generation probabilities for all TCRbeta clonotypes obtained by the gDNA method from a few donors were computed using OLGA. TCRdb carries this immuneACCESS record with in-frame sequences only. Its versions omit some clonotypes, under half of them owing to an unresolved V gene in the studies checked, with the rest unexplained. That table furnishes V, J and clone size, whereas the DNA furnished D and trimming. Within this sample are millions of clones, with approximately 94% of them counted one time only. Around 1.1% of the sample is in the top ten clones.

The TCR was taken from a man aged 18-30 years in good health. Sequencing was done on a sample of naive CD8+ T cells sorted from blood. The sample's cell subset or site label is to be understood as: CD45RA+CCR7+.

Here is the DNA: TGTGCCAGCAGCTTACTTAAGGACAGGGGGTACAATGAGCAGTTCTTC. Its protein reads: CASSLLKDRGYNEQFF. The chain employs TRBV11-3 and TRBJ2-1; 10 bases in the middle match TRBD1. CDR1 and CDR2 are read off the germline V gene as SGHNT and YENEEA. Reading from cysteine to phenylalanine, the CDR3 counts 16 amino acids. CDR3 DNA is the only sequence kept; it has 48 bases, read in frame from the first base. From V the trimming removes 2 bases and from J it removes 4 bases, while the gene matches leave 5 bases of the junction unaccounted for.